The T cell receptor (beta chain) under discussion was sequenced for a study of T-cell memory formation after mild COVID-19. Study overall: For the most part, TCR clusters were specific to one donor. Overall study findings and caveats: That cross-reactive memory joined was suggested by some responding clones appearing in pre-infection memory. Clones that got smaller from day 15 to 85 had even CD4/CD8, while clones growing later tipped toward CD4+.

TCRdb independently ran MiXCR on the 5' RACE reads; one entry per CDR3 protein. Of roughly 120,000 distinct CDR3 sequences listed, around a fifth are singletons. Looked up from germline, CDR1 is SGHTA and CDR2 is FQGNSA. The V end was cut by 8 bases, the J end by 4 bases, with 9 bases between. The CDR3 has 12 residues. About this clonotype itself: What it binds is unknown.

The origin of this receptor is a man aged 18 to 30 who had mild COVID-19 (a few samples of this study predate the infection). Cell type and time point are not known. Material for sequencing was PBMCs or a T cell subset sorted from them (not recorded which). The chain couples TRBV7-2 to TRBJ2-1, with D uncertain. CDR3 region: CASFGAYNEQFF. CDR3 DNA: TGTGCCAGCTTCGGAGCTTACAATGAGCAGTTCTTC.